The rows below give T cell receptor beta chains drawn from one sample of a study of identical twins. TCRdb used MiXCR to reprocess the 5' RACE reads, holding one entry per CDR3 protein. The sample lists a few hundred thousand distinct CDR3 sequences, under 8.5% occurring once. Another study also made use of these data, one on T cells expressing NK-cell markers.

Sample: CD8+ T cells sorted from blood. The receptors stem from a woman between 18 and 30 years old in good health. CDR3s include the opening cysteine and the closing phenylalanine or tryptophan. A D gene is named only where the DNA matches it firmly. Rows may omit the clone size; those that give it use once, few, many or a size class.

CASSQPNRDTKETQYF | TGTGCCAGCAGCCAACCGAACCGGGACACTAAAGAGACCCAGTACTTC | - | TRBJ2-5 | few | TRBV7-9
CATSQQVAGGPGSEQFF | TGTGCCACCAGCCAGCAGGTAGCGGGGGGGCCTGGTAGTGAGCAGTTCTTC | TRBD2 | TRBJ2-1 | few | TRBV3-1
CSVVGPLDTGELFF | TGCAGCGTTGTCGGACCCCTCGACACCGGGGAGCTGTTTTTT | - | TRBJ2-2 | - | TRBV29-1
CASSYQTSGGSDEQFF | TGTGCCAGCAGTTACCAGACTAGCGGGGGGTCCGATGAGCAGTTCTTC | TRBD2 | TRBJ2-1 | - | TRBV6-5
CSAEYNEQFF | TGCAGTGCGGAATACAATGAGCAGTTCTTC | - | TRBJ2-1 | - | TRBV20-1
CASSQTGTSGWGVDNEQFF | TGCGCCAGCAGCCAGACCGGGACTAGCGGTTGGGGGGTGGACAATGAGCAGTTCTTC | TRBD2 | TRBJ2-1 | - | TRBV4-1
CASSQDCGLAGYEQYF | TGTGCCAGCAGCCAAGATTGCGGACTAGCGGGCTACGAGCAGTACTTC | TRBD2 | TRBJ2-7 | - | TRBV3-1
CASSMGVGNQPQHF | TGTGCCAGCAGCATGGGGGTAGGGAATCAGCCCCAGCATTTT | - | TRBJ1-5 | few | TRBV7-6
CASSQAPPGELFF | TGTGCCAGCAGCCAAGCCCCCCCCGGGGAGCTGTTTTTT | - | TRBJ2-2 | few | TRBV3-1
CASSSGTLVYGYTF | TGTGCCAGCAGTTCTGGGACACTTGTCTATGGCTACACCTTC | - | TRBJ1-2 | - | TRBV12-3/TRBV12-4
CASSSILAGGQETQYF | TGTGCCAGCAGTTCAATACTAGCGGGAGGACAAGAGACCCAGTACTTC | TRBD2 | TRBJ2-5 | - | TRBV27
CARTPGPRVPETQYF | TGTGCCAGGACCCCGGGCCCCCGGGTACCAGAGACCCAGTACTTC | - | TRBJ2-5 | few | TRBV6-4
CASIGLREQYF | TGTGCCAGCATTGGGCTCCGCGAGCAGTACTTC | - | TRBJ2-7 | - | TRBV6-2/TRBV6-3
CASSFSAGQAGEQYF | TGTGCCAGCAGCTTTTCCGCGGGACAGGCGGGGGAGCAGTACTTC | TRBD1 | TRBJ2-7 | few | TRBV7-6
CATSGSYNEQFF | TGCGCAACTAGCGGGTCCTACAATGAGCAGTTCTTC | TRBD2 | TRBJ2-1 | many | TRBV20-1
CASSYRTGPTKVGYTF | TGTGCCAGCAGTTACCGGACAGGGCCCACCAAAGTTGGCTACACCTTC | TRBD1 | TRBJ1-2 | many | TRBV6-2/TRBV6-3
CASSQGMRGRANEKLFF | TGTGCCAGCAGCCAAGGCATGAGAGGCAGGGCTAATGAAAAACTGTTTTTT | - | TRBJ1-4 | many | TRBV3-1
CASTGWRYGYTF | TGTGCCAGCACGGGGTGGAGGTATGGCTACACCTTC | - | TRBJ1-2 | - | TRBV6-2/TRBV6-3
CASSVRLNEKLFF | TGTGCCAGCAGCGTCCGGCTAAATGAAAAACTGTTTTTT | - | TRBJ1-4 | - | TRBV7-9
CASSSELTSGSSYEQYF | TGTGCCAGCAGCTCCGAATTAACTAGCGGGAGCTCCTACGAGCAGTACTTC | TRBD2 | TRBJ2-7 | - | TRBV13
CASSEPVLNSPLHF | TGTGCCAGCAGTGAACCGGTTTTGAATTCACCCCTCCACTTT | - | TRBJ1-6 | - | TRBV6-1
CASSLEMPIYEQYF | TGCGCCAGCAGCTTGGAAATGCCCATCTACGAGCAGTACTTC | - | TRBJ2-7 | many | TRBV5-1
CASSQRGDGYTF | TGCGCCAGCAGCCAGCGAGGGGACGGCTACACCTTC | - | TRBJ1-2 | - | TRBV4-3
CASSMWIGTAKNIQYF | TGTGCCAGTAGTATGTGGATCGGGACAGCCAAAAACATTCAGTACTTC | - | TRBJ2-4 | - | TRBV19
CASSLDPGTIYEQYF | TGTGCCAGCAGCTTAGACCCCGGGACAATCTACGAGCAGTACTTC | - | TRBJ2-7 | - | TRBV7-6
CSAIRLAGAYEQYF | TGCAGTGCTATTAGGCTAGCGGGAGCCTACGAGCAGTACTTC | TRBD2 | TRBJ2-7 | - | TRBV20-1
CASRVTGAGNSPLHF | TGTGCCAGCAGGGTAACAGGAGCTGGAAATTCACCCCTCCACTTT | - | TRBJ1-6 | many | TRBV12-3/TRBV12-4
CASSLGVRFSTYEQYF | TGCGCCAGCAGCTTGGGAGTCAGGTTCTCAACCTACGAGCAGTACTTC | - | TRBJ2-7 | many | TRBV5-1
CASSDHPPLAGGIREQYF | TGCGCCAGCAGCGACCATCCTCCTTTAGCGGGGGGAATTCGGGAGCAGTACTTC | TRBD2 | TRBJ2-7 | - | TRBV4-1
CASSLGRGTSKDTQYF | TGTGCCAGCAGCTTAGGCCGAGGGACTAGCAAAGATACGCAGTATTTT | TRBD2 | TRBJ2-3 | - | TRBV13
CASSSGQGFLLEQFF | TGTGCCAGCAGCTCAGGACAGGGGTTTCTCTTAGAGCAGTTCTTC | TRBD1 | TRBJ2-1 | - | TRBV7-9
CASVSVRGSSYNEQFF | TGTGCCAGCGTAAGTGTTAGGGGCAGCTCCTACAATGAGCAGTTCTTC | - | TRBJ2-1 | many | TRBV12-3/TRBV12-4
CASSYGQGSDTQYF | TGTGCCAGCAGTTACGGACAGGGGTCAGATACGCAGTATTTT | TRBD1 | TRBJ2-3 | many | TRBV12-3/TRBV12-4
CSVWPPGQLETQYF | TGCAGCGTTTGGCCCCCGGGACAATTAGAGACCCAGTACTTC | - | TRBJ2-5 | many | TRBV29-1
CASSAGGIQETQYF | TGTGCCAGCAGCGCGGGGGGGATCCAAGAGACCCAGTACTTC | TRBD2 | TRBJ2-5 | few | TRBV6-1
CASSLVAGDGEQYF | TGTGCCAGCAGCTTAGTCGCAGGGGATGGGGAGCAGTACTTC | - | TRBJ2-7 | few | TRBV7-6
CASSLWGGKQYF | TGTGCCAGCAGTTTATGGGGAGGCAAACAGTATTTT | - | TRBJ2-3 | - | TRBV12-3/TRBV12-4
CASSPNAGWDPYEQYF | TGTGCCAGCAGCCCAAACGCGGGCTGGGACCCCTACGAGCAGTACTTC | - | TRBJ2-7 | - | TRBV7-9
CASRQAGGPYEQYF | TGTGCCAGCAGACAAGCGGGGGGTCCTTACGAGCAGTACTTC | TRBD2 | TRBJ2-7 | few | TRBV27
CASTPGLVANEQFF | TGTGCCAGCACCCCGGGACTAGTTGCCAATGAGCAGTTCTTC | TRBD2 | TRBJ2-1 | many | TRBV28
CASSSDRVEQYF | TGTGCCAGCAGCTCAGACAGGGTCGAGCAGTACTTC | TRBD1 | TRBJ2-7 | few | TRBV7-9
CASSQRSDFEQFF | TGTGCCAGCAGCCAACGGTCAGATTTTGAGCAGTTCTTC | - | TRBJ2-1 | few | TRBV3-1
CASGRGSAEQYF | TGTGCTAGTGGTCGGGGTTCGGCCGAGCAGTACTTC | - | TRBJ2-7 | few | TRBV12-5
CASSSWTDSPNYGYTF | TGTGCCAGCAGCTCTTGGACAGATTCCCCTAACTATGGCTACACCTTC | - | TRBJ1-2 | - | TRBV11-2
CASSQDGGQPSYEQYF | TGCGCCAGCAGCCAAGACGGGGGGCAACCCTCCTACGAGCAGTACTTC | - | TRBJ2-7 | many | TRBV4-3
CASSLSGESYNEQFF | TGTGCCAGCAGCTTATCGGGAGAGTCCTACAATGAGCAGTTCTTC | - | TRBJ2-1 | - | TRBV13
CASSLGTGVRQPQHF | TGTGCCAGCAGCTTAGGGACAGGGGTGCGTCAGCCCCAGCATTTT | TRBD1 | TRBJ1-5 | many | TRBV7-2
CANGEAGVTDTQYF | TGTGCCAATGGAGAGGCGGGAGTCACAGATACGCAGTATTTT | TRBD2 | TRBJ2-3 | - | TRBV7-9
CSVGDSNSYGYTF | TGCAGCGTTGGGGACAGCAACTCCTATGGCTACACCTTC | TRBD1 | TRBJ1-2 | many | TRBV29-1
CSVPSLRGPGELFF | TGCAGCGTTCCTAGCCTCAGGGGGCCCGGGGAGCTGTTTTTT | TRBD1 | TRBJ2-2 | few | TRBV29-1
CASSYPTRQTSGITDTQYF | TGTGCCAGCAGTTACCCAACTCGACAGACTAGCGGGATCACAGATACGCAGTATTTT | TRBD2 | TRBJ2-3 | few | TRBV6-2/TRBV6-3
CASSPPSSFDYTF | TGTGCCAGCAGCCCCCCAAGCTCGTTTGACTACACCTTC | - | TRBJ1-2 | - | TRBV7-9
CASSGRGPGGSHSGANVLTF | TGTGCCAGCAGCGGAAGGGGGCCAGGGGGATCCCACTCTGGGGCCAACGTCCTGACTTTC | TRBD1 | TRBJ2-6 | few | TRBV9
CASSLQGLQPYNEQFF | TGTGCCAGCAGTTTACAGGGCCTCCAGCCCTACAATGAGCAGTTCTTC | - | TRBJ2-1 | - | TRBV6-5
CATSDTGTDNEQFF | TGTGCCACCAGTGACACCGGGACAGACAATGAGCAGTTCTTC | TRBD1 | TRBJ2-1 | - | TRBV24-1
CASMGGPDRSYNEQFF | TGTGCCAGCATGGGAGGGCCGGACCGCTCCTACAATGAGCAGTTCTTC | TRBD2 | TRBJ2-1 | many | TRBV11-2
CASSADGRQPQHF | TGTGCCAGCAGCGCGGACGGGCGTCAGCCCCAGCATTTT | - | TRBJ1-5 | - | TRBV9
CASSLAHVGTGANVLTF | TGTGCCAGCAGCTTAGCCCATGTGGGAACTGGGGCCAACGTCCTGACTTTC | - | TRBJ2-6 | - | TRBV7-9
CSARDVIGSASTDTQYF | TGCAGTGCTAGAGATGTCATCGGCTCAGCTAGCACAGATACGCAGTATTTT | - | TRBJ2-3 | - | TRBV20-1